The clone carrying this T cell receptor (beta chain) was seen more than once but under ten times. A much more abundant neighbour one base away suggests this may be a read error. The CDR3 consists of 13 residues. Germline-derived CDR1 and CDR2 are SGHNT and YYREEE (reference sequence). V lost 0 bases and J lost 0, with 3 bases in between. The record originates from a study of shared clonotypes between healthy human individuals. Study as a whole: In total, the donors were a couple of women and a few men aged 18 to 49. Per donor, CD8 memory used one plate, CD8 naive used two, CD4 memory used three and CD4 naive used three.

Replicate PCRs run on sorted subsets employed roughly 190 ng DNA, 25,000 to 35,000 T cell genomes. Clones were read by immunoSEQ multiplex PCR, and TCRdb kept only the in-frame ones, dropping some. The table lists over a million clones, around 76% of them singletons. HIV-negative, healthy adults without recent acute infections or vaccinations were the donors. This clonotype was sampled from a man aged 18 to 29 in good health. The sample comprised memory CD4+ T cells sorted from blood. Subset in this sample: CD45RA-negative fraction. V and J are TRBV5-4 and TRBJ1-1, with unresolved D. CDR3 in amino acids: CASSLEMNTEAFF. The CDR3 region has the DNA TGTGCCAGCAGCTTGGAGATGAACACTGAAGCTTTCTTT.